The clone carrying this T cell receptor (beta chain) was seen only a few times. The CDR3 contains 12 residues. Trimming cost V 8 bases and J 3 bases; bases outside gene matches: 4. Germline assignment: CDR1 SGHTA and CDR2 FQGNSA. The data stem from a study of long-term antiretroviral therapy in people with HIV. Runs used v3.0 of the immunoSEQ assay and were done at survey level. Profiling relied on immunoSEQ multiplex PCR, and the TCRdb table lists in-frame clones only, not all of them. The sample consists of around 40,000 clones, around 86% of them appearing once. The chain is built from TRBV7-2 and TRBJ2-7; 7 bases fit TRBD1. This receptor was taken from a woman aged 45-65 years with HIV. Sequenced material: unsorted PBMCs, taken 0.1 years before starting antiretroviral therapy. CDR3 sequence reads: CASSRQGYEQYF. As DNA, the CDR3 is TGTGCCAGCTCCAGACAGGGCTACGAGCAGTACTTC.